The 29 T cell receptor beta chains in this list originate from one sample, sequenced in a study of T-cell memory formation after mild COVID-19. TCRdb reprocessed the 5' RACE reads via MiXCR and lists one record per CDR3 protein. The data contain fewer than 650,000 distinct CDR3 sequences, approximately 21% of them singletons. The sample was PBMCs or a T cell subset sorted from them (not recorded which). These TCRs come from an adult woman who had mild COVID-19 (a few samples of this study predate the infection). Cell type and time point are not known.

This clonotype was counted only a few times. This chain links TRBV20-1 with TRBJ2-5, with 10 bases that match TRBD2. V lost 6 bases, J lost 7 bases, and 14 bases stayed unmatched. Germline assignment: CDR1 DFQATT and CDR2 SNEGSKA (reference sequence). The CDR3 has 15 residues. The CDR3 DNA is TGCAGTGCCCCATCTAGCGGGAGCGCCCCGGGGACCCAGTACTTC. It encodes CSAPSSGSAPGTQYF.

This sequence joins TRBV2 and TRBJ1-1; no firm D call. Trimming took off 4 bases at V and 6 bases at J, with 6 bases between the two ends. The CDR3 totals 11 residues. From germline, CDR1 is SNHLY and CDR2 FYNNEI. The CDR3 DNA reads TGTGCCAGCAGTGTTCCGGCTGAAGCTTTCTTT. It is translated as CASSVPAEAFF.

This clonotype came up once. The V gene is TRBV7-8, the J gene TRBJ2-3, with D possibly matching TRBD1 (6 bases). Trimming pared 5 bases from V and 3 bases from J, leaving 18 bases between. This CDR3 has 16 residues. The germline V gene has CDR1 SGHVS and CDR2 FQNEAQ. CDR3 DNA sequence: TGTGCCAGCAGCACGAACAGGGTCAGACTTACAGATACGCAGTATTTT. Its protein product is CASSTNRVRLTDTQYF.

This chain connects TRBV12-3 or TRBV12-4 to TRBJ2-7; D perhaps matches TRBD2 (5 bases). V shed 7 bases and J shed 2 bases, with 15 bases lying between them. The CDR3 spans 14 residues. The CDR3 nucleotides read TGTGCCAGCAACTACGGAGGAAAAACCTACGAGCAGTACTTC. This encodes CASNYGGKTYEQYF.

The rearrangement uses TRBV6-1 and TRBJ2-3, with D hard to call. V dropped 1 base and J dropped 8 bases, with 10 bases sitting between them. Germline assignment: CDR1 MNHNS and CDR2 SASEGT. This CDR3 contains 13 residues. CDR3 DNA sequence: TGTGCCAGCAGTGAAGACTTCGGCGGTACGCAGTATTTT. This codes for CASSEDFGGTQYF.

The J gene is TRBJ1-2, the V gene TRBV5-6, with D possibly matching TRBD1 (5 bases). V dropped 4 bases and J dropped 7 bases, with 17 bases sitting between them. This CDR3 region has 14 residues. Germline assignment: CDR1 SGHDT and CDR2 YYEEEE. The CDR3 DNA reads as TGTGCCAGCAGCCTCATTAAGTCAGGGTCTGGCTACACCTTC. Encoded protein: CASSLIKSGSGYTF.

This clonotype was observed a handful of times. CDR3: CASKQGRTYTEAFF. The CDR3 DNA reads TGTGCCAGCAAACAGGGTAGGACGTACACTGAAGCTTTCTTT. This sequence joins TRBV2 and TRBJ1-1; perhaps TRBD1 as D (6 bases). Per germline, CDR1 SNHLY and CDR2 FYNNEI. V gave up 7 bases and J gave up 3 bases, with 15 bases separating them. The CDR3 contains 14 residues. The full variable domain, its missing parts supplied by reference TRBV2 and TRBJ1-1, is EPEVTQTPSHQVTQMGQEVILRCVPISNHLYFYWYRQILGQKVEFLVSFYNNEISEKSEIFDDQFSVERPDGSNFTLKIRSTKLEDSAMYFCASKQGRTYTEAFFGQGTRLTVV.

The J gene is TRBJ1-6, the V gene TRBV20-1; D gene unclear. V was clipped by 0 bases and J by 10 bases, with 10 bases between them. CDR3 length: 13 residues. CDR1 is DFQATT, CDR2 SNEGSKA, per germline (reference sequence). CDR3 loop: CSARERPNSPLHF. In nucleotides, the CDR3 is TGCAGTGCTAGAGAGCGACCAAACTCACCCCTCCACTTT.

The table lists this clonotype with a few counts. The chain has TRBV14 and TRBJ2-1; D gene ambiguous. The CDR3 totals 13 residues. The germline V and J ends were trimmed by 6 bases and 7 bases, with 13 bases remaining between them. Looked up from germline, CDR1 is SGHDN and CDR2 is FVKESK. CDR3 loop: CASSKWKRNEQFF. The CDR3 bases are TGTGCCAGCAGTAAATGGAAGCGAAATGAGCAGTTCTTC. The complete variable domain, with remaining parts taken from reference TRBV14 and TRBJ2-1, reads EAGVTQFPSHSVIEKGQTVTLRCDPISGHDNLYWYRRVMGKEIKFLLHFVKESKQDESGMPNNRFLAERTGGTYSTLKVQPAELEDSGVYFCASSKWKRNEQFFGPGTRLTVL.

The CDR3 nucleotides read TGTGCCAGCAGCGGAGGGGTAGGTTTCACAGATACGCAGTATTTT. Translating it yields CASSGGVGFTDTQYF. The gene calls are TRBV9 and TRBJ2-3; the D gene could be TRBD1 or TRBD2 (5 bases each). Trimming shortened V by 3 bases and J by 2 bases, and 13 bases separated the two germline ends. Germline CDR1 SGDLS, CDR2 YYNGEE. This CDR3 has 15 amino acids.

This clonotype has more than one count but fewer than ten. The gene calls are TRBV12-3 or TRBV12-4 and TRBJ2-5, with D tentatively TRBD1 or TRBD2 (5 bases each). The CDR3 runs 13 residues. V dropped 5 bases and J dropped 2 bases, with 9 bases sitting between them. The CDR3 sequence is CASSTGPQETQYF. CDR3 DNA sequence: TGTGCCAGCAGTACGGGACCTCAAGAGACCCAGTACTTC.

The chain employs TRBV20-1 and TRBJ2-3; 10 bases agree with TRBD2. J lost 6 bases, V lost 4 bases, and 7 bases had no gene match. The CDR3 has 14 residues. Germline V gives CDR1 DFQATT, CDR2 SNEGSKA (reference sequence). The CDR3 loop reads CSATSGGAYDTQYF. In DNA, the CDR3 is TGCAGTGCTACAAGCGGGGGGGCCTACGATACGCAGTATTTT.

V and J are TRBV12-3 or TRBV12-4 and TRBJ2-3; D unclear. CDR3 size: 14 residues. V gave up 5 bases and J gave up 3 bases, with 12 bases separating them. For the CDR3, the DNA is TGTGCCAGCAGTATCGCACGTATAACAGATACGCAGTATTTT. It specifies CASSIARITDTQYF.

This clonotype was seen many times. The chain is built from TRBV7-3 and TRBJ2-5; a weak D match, TRBD2 (7 bases). Germline CDR1 is SGHTA and CDR2 is FQGTGA. Trimming shortened V by 5 bases and J by 5 bases, and 15 bases separated the two germline ends. This CDR3 has 14 amino acids. In nucleotides, the CDR3 is TGTGCCAGCAGCCCGGCGGGGGCAGGGGAGACCCAGTACTTC. Residues: CASSPAGAGETQYF.

The chain uses TRBV29-1 and TRBJ1-2; no reliable D call. V lost 2 bases and J 6 bases, leaving 10 bases between the germline ends. This CDR3 comprises 12 residues. Germline V gene lookup returns CDR1 SQVTM and CDR2 ANQGSEA. The CDR3 DNA reads TGCAGCGTTGAAAAGGTTGTACATGGCTACACCTTC. Protein product: CSVEKVVHGYTF.

The chain links TRBV12-3 or TRBV12-4 to TRBJ1-4; 10 bases match TRBD1. This CDR3 is built from 13 residues. The V and J ends lost 7 bases and 7 bases, in that order; junction bases with no gene match: 3. CDR3 sequence reads: CASTRDRGEKLFF. The CDR3 DNA is TGTGCCAGCACCCGGGACAGGGGTGAAAAACTGTTTTTT.

This clonotype was detected only a few times. The gene calls are TRBV6-5 and TRBJ1-2; 9 nucleotides align to TRBD1. The CDR3 length is 17 residues. Trimming at V came to 4 bases and at J to 4 bases, leaving 13 bases not matched to a gene. Germline values: CDR1 MNHEY, CDR2 SVGAGI. The chain's CDR3 is CASSSPNRGQGSYGYTF. CDR3 coding DNA: TGTGCCAGCAGTTCGCCAAACAGGGGGCAGGGGTCCTATGGCTACACCTTC.

This chain joins TRBV7-2 and TRBJ1-5; D unclear. V was clipped by 5 bases and J by 3 bases, with 8 bases between them. CDR3 size: 13 residues. The germline V gene has CDR1 SGHTA and CDR2 FQGNSA. The CDR3 DNA is TGTGCCAGCAGCCCCCGCCACAATCAGCCCCAGCATTTT. It specifies CASSPRHNQPQHF.

The V and J genes are TRBV5-6 and TRBJ2-2; TRBD2 aligns across 8 bases. Unmatched junction bases numbered 7, after V lost 3 bases and J lost 3 bases. CDR3 length: 16 amino acids. Germline V lookup: CDR1 SGHDT, CDR2 YYEEEE. For the CDR3, the DNA is TGTGCCAGCAGCTCGGCCGGGACTAGAGACACCGGGGAGCTGTTTTTT. Encoded protein: CASSSAGTRDTGELFF.

This clonotype showed up many times. The rearrangement uses TRBV24-1 and TRBJ2-4; either TRBD1 or TRBD2 may fit D (5 bases each). The V end lost 0 bases, the J end lost 0 bases, and 14 bases lay between the germline ends. Germline CDR1 KGHDR, CDR2 SFDVKD. CDR3 size: 18 residues. In nucleotides, the CDR3 is TGTGCCACCAGTGATTTGCTGAGTACAGGACTAGCCAAAAACATTCAGTACTTC. It encodes CATSDLLSTGLAKNIQYF.

This rearrangement joins TRBV5-1 to TRBJ2-3, with unresolved D. Per germline, CDR1 SGHRS and CDR2 YFSETQ. The ends were cut back, 1 base at V and 2 bases at J, with 5 bases in the middle. The CDR3 consists of 13 residues. The CDR3 region is CASSLTPTDTQYF. CDR3 nucleotides: TGCGCCAGCAGCTTGACACCCACAGATACGCAGTATTTT.

This clonotype was detected a few times. V and J are TRBV12-3 or TRBV12-4 and TRBJ2-1, with 8 bases identical to TRBD2. This CDR3 region has 17 residues. The trim removed 6 bases at V and 2 bases at J, leaving 12 bases unmatched. For the CDR3, the DNA is TGTGCCAGCAGACTCGGGAGGGCGAATGGGGCCTACAATGAGCAGTTCTTC. Its protein is CASRLGRANGAYNEQFF.

This clonotype has only a few counts. The CDR3 sequence is CAISAVGRNTIYF. In DNA form, the CDR3 reads TGTGCCATCAGTGCCGTGGGAAGAAACACCATATATTTT. This chain joins TRBV10-3 and TRBJ1-3; D is ambiguous. V was trimmed by 4 bases and J by 5 bases, leaving 9 bases between them. This CDR3 contains 13 residues. Germline values: CDR1 ENHRY, CDR2 SYGVKD.

This clonotype has a handful of counts. This chain links TRBV5-5 with TRBJ2-2; no clear D. The length of the CDR3 is 16 residues. Germline-derived CDR1 and CDR2 are SGHKS and YYEKEE (reference sequence). V was cut by 2 bases and J by 0 bases, with 11 bases left in between. The CDR3 sequence is CASSLISHANTGELFF. Written as DNA, the CDR3 is TGTGCCAGCAGCTTAATCTCGCACGCGAACACCGGGGAGCTGTTTTTT.

This clonotype was seen only a few times. The chain combines TRBV27 with TRBJ2-1; D uncertain. Trimming stripped 5 bases from V and 1 base from J, with 15 bases between. This CDR3 has 16 amino acids. CDR1 and CDR2 from the germline V gene are MNHEY and SMNVEV (reference sequence). In DNA, the CDR3 is TGTGCCAGCAGTCCTAATCCGGTTGTGTCCTACAATGAGCAGTTCTTC. Translation gives CASSPNPVVSYNEQFF.

In its sample, this clonotype was seen a few times. The rearrangement uses TRBV5-1 and TRBJ1-4; D is uncertain. Germline CDR1 is SGHRS and CDR2 is YFSETQ. V was clipped by 4 bases and J by 8 bases, with 15 bases between them. This CDR3 spans 14 amino acids. In nucleotides, the CDR3 is TGCGCCAGCAGCCCTGGGCTCATACGGGAAAAACTGTTTTTT. Protein product: CASSPGLIREKLFF. The full variable domain, its missing parts supplied by reference TRBV5-1 and TRBJ1-4, is KAGVTQTPRYLIKTRGQQVTLSCSPISGHRSVSWYQQTPGQGLQFLFEYFSETQRNKGNFPGRFSGRQFSNSRSEMNVSTLELGDSALYLCASSPGLIREKLFFGSGTQLSVL.

This clonotype was observed a handful of times. The chain recombines TRBV7-9 with TRBJ1-1; tentative D call: TRBD1 (6 bases). Germline lookup yields CDR1 SEHNR and CDR2 FQNEAQ (reference sequence). This CDR3 has 17 amino acids. V dropped 5 bases and J dropped 3 bases, with 22 bases sitting between them. The CDR3 coding sequence is TGTGCCAGCAGCCCGGAAACAGGGTACGGTTGGTACACTGAAGCTTTCTTT. It yields the protein CASSPETGYGWYTEAFF.

This clonotype was seen more than once but under ten times. The J gene is TRBJ2-7, the V gene TRBV7-9; 7 positions agree with TRBD1. Per germline, CDR1 SEHNR and CDR2 FQNEAQ (reference sequence). The CDR3 is 15 amino acids. Trimming took 3 bases from V and 3 from J; bases not matched to a gene: 8. In DNA, the CDR3 is TGTGCCAGCAGCTTGAACCGGGACAGCTTCTACGAGCAGTACTTC. Its translation: CASSLNRDSFYEQYF.

The V call is TRBV12-3 or TRBV12-4, the J call TRBJ1-5; 7 bases align to TRBD1. The length of the CDR3 is 19 residues. With 5 bases clipped from V and 2 bases from J, the junction kept 18 bases outside the gene matches. CDR3 protein: CASSPHPGTEEYGNQPQHF. The DNA of the CDR3 is TGTGCCAGCAGTCCCCATCCCGGGACAGAGGAATATGGCAATCAGCCCCAGCATTTT.